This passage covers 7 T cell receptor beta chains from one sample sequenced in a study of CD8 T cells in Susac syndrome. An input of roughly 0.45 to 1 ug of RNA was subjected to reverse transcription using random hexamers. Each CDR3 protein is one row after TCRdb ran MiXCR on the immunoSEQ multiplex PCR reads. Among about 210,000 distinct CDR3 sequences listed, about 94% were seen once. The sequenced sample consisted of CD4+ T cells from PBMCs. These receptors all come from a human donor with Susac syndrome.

CDR3 loop: CASSYSPGIMDEQFF. As DNA, the CDR3 is TGTGCCAGCAGTTATTCCCCGGGGATTATGGATGAGCAGTTCTTC. This sequence joins TRBV6-5 and TRBJ2-1, with a tentative D call TRBD2 (5 bases). The CDR3 has 15 amino acids. The V gene's germline CDR1 is MNHEY and CDR2 SVGAGI. V was shortened by 3 bases and J by 8 bases, with 17 bases between the two germline ends.

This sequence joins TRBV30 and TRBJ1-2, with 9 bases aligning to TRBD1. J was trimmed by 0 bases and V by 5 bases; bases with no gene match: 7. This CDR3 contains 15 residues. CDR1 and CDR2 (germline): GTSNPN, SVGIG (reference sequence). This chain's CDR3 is CAWSSGTGSNYGYTF. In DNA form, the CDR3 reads TGTGCCTGGTCTTCCGGGACAGGGTCTAACTATGGCTACACCTTC.

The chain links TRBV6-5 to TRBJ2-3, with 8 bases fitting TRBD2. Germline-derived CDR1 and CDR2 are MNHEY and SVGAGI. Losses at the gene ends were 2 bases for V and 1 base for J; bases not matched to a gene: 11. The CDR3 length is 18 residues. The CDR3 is CASSYAGGSGSGTDTQYF. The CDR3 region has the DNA TGTGCCAGCAGTTACGCGGGAGGTAGCGGGTCTGGCACAGATACGCAGTATTTT.

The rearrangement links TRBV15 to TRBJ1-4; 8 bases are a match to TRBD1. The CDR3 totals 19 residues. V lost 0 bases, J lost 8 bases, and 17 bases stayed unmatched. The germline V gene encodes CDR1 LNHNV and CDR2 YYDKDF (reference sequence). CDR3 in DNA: TGTGCCACCAGCAGAGATATGCAACCCGCGACAGGGGCAGGAGAAAAACTGTTTTTT. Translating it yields CATSRDMQPATGAGEKLFF.

The CDR3 DNA reads as TGTGCCAGCAGTTACGAGAGGCAGACCCAGTACTTC. The encoded protein is CASSYERQTQYF. This chain uses TRBV6-2 or TRBV6-3 with TRBJ2-5; D ambiguous. The V and J ends lost 2 bases and 6 bases respectively, with 7 bases between them. CDR1 is MNHEY and CDR2 is SVGEGT in the germline V gene. The CDR3 length is 12 residues.

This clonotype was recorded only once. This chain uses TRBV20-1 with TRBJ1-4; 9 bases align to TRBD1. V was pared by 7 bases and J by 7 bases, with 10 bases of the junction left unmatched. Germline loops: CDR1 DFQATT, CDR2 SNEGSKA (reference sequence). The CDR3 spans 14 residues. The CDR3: CSVAQGAGGEKLFF. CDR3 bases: TGCAGTGTCGCACAGGGGGCAGGTGGTGAAAAACTGTTTTTT.

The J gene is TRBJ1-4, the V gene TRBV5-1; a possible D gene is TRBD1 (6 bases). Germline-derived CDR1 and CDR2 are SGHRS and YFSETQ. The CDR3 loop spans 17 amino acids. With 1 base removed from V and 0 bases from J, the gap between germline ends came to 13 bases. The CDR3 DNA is TGCGCCAGCAGCTTGAGGGGGGAGGCCACAACTAATGAAAAACTGTTTTTT. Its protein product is CASSLRGEATTNEKLFF.